This T cell receptor (beta chain) was captured in a study of cytomegalovirus exposure and HLA in healthy donors. The donors were in the approximately 130-subject validation cohort; that cohort was separate from the roughly 620-subject first cohort. Concerning this clone: Its cognate antigen is unknown.

Assay used: immunoSEQ multiplex PCR; TCRdb lists only in-frame clones, some missing. The sample shows some 170,000 clones, about 89% of them seen only once. In germline, CDR1 is SNHLY, CDR2 FYNNEI. After removal of 5 bases from V and 2 bases from J, the junction contained 5 bases not matched to a gene. The CDR3 has 15 amino acids. General study points: The authors enumerated some 160 TCR beta chains as linked to cytomegalovirus. The tendency of first-cohort TCR clusters to co-occur in the 120 validation repertoires was the finding of a later analysis.

V usage is TRBV2 and J usage is TRBJ2-1, with TRBD2 matching 8 bases. The sample taken for sequencing was PBMCs. The origin of this receptor is a man younger than 35 in good health and CMV-seropositive. The CDR3 spells CASSTRGGTYNEQFF. CDR3 DNA sequence: TGTGCCAGCAGTACCCGGGGGGGGACCTACAATGAGCAGTTCTTC.